This entry is about one T cell receptor beta chain. Its target is not known. The sort gate was single viable CD3+CD4+CD8-CD45RO+ cells for memory CD4+ T cells. TCRdb's table, derived via immunoSEQ multiplex PCR, lists solely in-frame clones and lacks some. The table records about 82,000 clones, 80% of them present only once. Germline CDR1 and CDR2: SGHTA and FQGNSA. This CDR3 spans 15 amino acids. After removal of 1 base from V and 4 bases from J, the junction contained 6 bases not matched to a gene. The sample comes from a study of memory CD4+ T cells and cytomegalovirus serostatus. Study findings and constraints: CMV serostatus prediction reached median AUC 0.95, or 0.91 with US-trained model.

Specimen: memory CD4+ T cells from blood. The chain has TRBV7-2 and TRBJ2-7; the match to TRBD1 covers 8 bases. This sequence was found in an adult in good health and CMV-seronegative. In DNA form, the CDR3 reads TGTGCCAGCAGCTTAGTGGGGACAGGCCCTTACGAGCAGTACTTC. It encodes CASSLVGTGPYEQYF.